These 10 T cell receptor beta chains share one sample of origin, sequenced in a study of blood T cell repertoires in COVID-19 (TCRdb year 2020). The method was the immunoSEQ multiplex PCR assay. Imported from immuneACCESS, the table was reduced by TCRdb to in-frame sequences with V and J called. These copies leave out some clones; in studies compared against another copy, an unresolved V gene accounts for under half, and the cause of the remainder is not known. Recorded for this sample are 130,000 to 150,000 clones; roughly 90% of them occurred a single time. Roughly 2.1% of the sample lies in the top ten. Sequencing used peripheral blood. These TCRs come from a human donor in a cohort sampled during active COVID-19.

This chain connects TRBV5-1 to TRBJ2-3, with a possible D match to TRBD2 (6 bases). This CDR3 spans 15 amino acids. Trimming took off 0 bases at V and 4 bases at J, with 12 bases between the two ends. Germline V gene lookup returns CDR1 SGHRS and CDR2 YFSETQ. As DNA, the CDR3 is TGCGCCAGCAGCTTGGGGGGAGGACTTTCAGATACGCAGTATTTT. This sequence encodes CASSLGGGLSDTQYF.

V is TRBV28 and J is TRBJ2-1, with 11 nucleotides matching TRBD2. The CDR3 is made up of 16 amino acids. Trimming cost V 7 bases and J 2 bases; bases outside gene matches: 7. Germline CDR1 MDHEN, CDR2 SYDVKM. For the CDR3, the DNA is TGTGCCAGCACCGGGACTAGCGGCCCCACCTACAATGAGCAGTTCTTC. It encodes CASTGTSGPTYNEQFF.

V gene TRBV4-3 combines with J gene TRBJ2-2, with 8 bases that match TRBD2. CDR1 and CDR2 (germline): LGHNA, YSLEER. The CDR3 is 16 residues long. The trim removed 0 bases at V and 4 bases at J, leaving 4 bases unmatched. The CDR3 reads CASSQEWLAGTGELFF. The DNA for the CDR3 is TGCGCCAGCAGCCAAGAATGGCTAGCGGGCACCGGGGAGCTGTTTTTT.

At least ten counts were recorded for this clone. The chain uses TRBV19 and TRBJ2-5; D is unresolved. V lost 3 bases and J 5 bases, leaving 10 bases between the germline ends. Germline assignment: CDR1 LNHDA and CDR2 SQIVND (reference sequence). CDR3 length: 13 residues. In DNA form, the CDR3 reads TGTGCCAGTAGTATCCGAGGTTCTGAGACCCAGTACTTC. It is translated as CASSIRGSETQYF.

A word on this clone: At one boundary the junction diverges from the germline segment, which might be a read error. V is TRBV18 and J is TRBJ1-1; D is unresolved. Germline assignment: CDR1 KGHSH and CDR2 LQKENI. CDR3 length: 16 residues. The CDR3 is CASSPLEGGGLTEAFF. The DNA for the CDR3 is TGTGCCAGCTCTCCACTTGAGGGAGGCGGGCTTACTGAAGCTTTCTTT.

The chain's CDR3 is CASSSGQGADEQYF. CDR3 nucleotide sequence: TGTGCCAGCAGCTCGGGACAGGGCGCGGACGAGCAGTACTTC. The chain recombines TRBV11-1 with TRBJ2-7, with 9 bases fitting TRBD1. The CDR3 has 14 residues. Germline V lookup: CDR1 SGHAT, CDR2 FQDESV (reference sequence). The V segment lost 4 bases and the J segment 5 bases; nucleotides outside the gene matches: 6.

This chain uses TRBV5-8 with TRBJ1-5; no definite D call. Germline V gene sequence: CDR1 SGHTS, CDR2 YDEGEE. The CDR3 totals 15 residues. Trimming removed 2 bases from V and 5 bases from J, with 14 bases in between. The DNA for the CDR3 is TGTGCCAGCAGCTTCTCTGGGCGCGATCATCAGCCCCAGCATTTT. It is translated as CASSFSGRDHQPQHF.

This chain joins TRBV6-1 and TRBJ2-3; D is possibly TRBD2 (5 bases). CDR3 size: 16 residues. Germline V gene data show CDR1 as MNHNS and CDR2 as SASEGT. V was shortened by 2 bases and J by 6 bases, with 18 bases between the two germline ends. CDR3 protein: CASSELRPGSSDTQYF. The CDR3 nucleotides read TGTGCCAGCAGTGAATTGAGGCCGGGGAGCAGCGATACGCAGTATTTT.

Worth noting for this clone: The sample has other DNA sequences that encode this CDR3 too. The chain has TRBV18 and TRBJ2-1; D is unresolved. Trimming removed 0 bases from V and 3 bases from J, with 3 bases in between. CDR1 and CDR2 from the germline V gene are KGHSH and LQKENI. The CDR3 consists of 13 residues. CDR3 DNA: TGTGCCAGCTCACCACCCAGCTACAATGAGCAGTTCTTC. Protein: CASSPPSYNEQFF.

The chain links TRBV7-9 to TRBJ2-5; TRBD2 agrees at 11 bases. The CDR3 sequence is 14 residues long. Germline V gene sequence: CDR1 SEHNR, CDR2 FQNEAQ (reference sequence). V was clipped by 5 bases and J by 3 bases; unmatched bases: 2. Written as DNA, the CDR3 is TGTGCCAGCAGCACTAGCGGGGGAAAAGAGACCCAGTACTTC. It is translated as CASSTSGGKETQYF. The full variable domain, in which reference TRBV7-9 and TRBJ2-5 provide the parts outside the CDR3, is DTGVSQNPRHKITKRGQNVTFRCDPISEHNRLYWYRQTLGQGPEFLTYFQNEAQLEKSRLLSDRFSAERPKGSFSTLEIQRTEQGDSAMYLCASSTSGGKETQYFGPGTRLLVL.